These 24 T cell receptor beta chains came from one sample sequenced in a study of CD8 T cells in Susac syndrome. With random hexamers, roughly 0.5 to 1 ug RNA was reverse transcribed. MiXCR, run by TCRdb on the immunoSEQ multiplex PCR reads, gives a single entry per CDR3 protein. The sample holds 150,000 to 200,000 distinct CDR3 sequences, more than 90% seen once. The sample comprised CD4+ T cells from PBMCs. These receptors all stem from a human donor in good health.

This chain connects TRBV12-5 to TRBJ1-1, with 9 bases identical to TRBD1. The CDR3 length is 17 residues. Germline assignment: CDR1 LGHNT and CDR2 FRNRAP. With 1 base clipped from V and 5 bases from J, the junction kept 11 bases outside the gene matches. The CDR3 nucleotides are TGTGCTAGTGGTTTGGGAAAATCGGGACAGGGAATTACTGAAGCTTTCTTT. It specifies CASGLGKSGQGITEAFF.

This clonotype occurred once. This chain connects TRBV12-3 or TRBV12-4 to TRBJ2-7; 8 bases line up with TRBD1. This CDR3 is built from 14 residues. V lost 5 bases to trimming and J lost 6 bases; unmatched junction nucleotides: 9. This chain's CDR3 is CASSRPDREIEQYF. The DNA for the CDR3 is TGTGCCAGCAGTCGCCCGGACAGGGAGATCGAGCAGTACTTC.

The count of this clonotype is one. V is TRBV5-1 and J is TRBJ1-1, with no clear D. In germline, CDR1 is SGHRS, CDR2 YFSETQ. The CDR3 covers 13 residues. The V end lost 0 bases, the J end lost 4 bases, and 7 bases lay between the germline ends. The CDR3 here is CASSLEPSTEAFF. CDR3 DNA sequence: TGCGCCAGCAGCTTGGAGCCCAGCACTGAAGCTTTCTTT.

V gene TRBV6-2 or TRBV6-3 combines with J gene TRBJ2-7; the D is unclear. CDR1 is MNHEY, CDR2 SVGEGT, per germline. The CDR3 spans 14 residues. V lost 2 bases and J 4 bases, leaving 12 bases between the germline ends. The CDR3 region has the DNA TGTGCCAGCAGTTACGAACCGGTTACGTACGAGCAGTACTTC. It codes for CASSYEPVTYEQYF.

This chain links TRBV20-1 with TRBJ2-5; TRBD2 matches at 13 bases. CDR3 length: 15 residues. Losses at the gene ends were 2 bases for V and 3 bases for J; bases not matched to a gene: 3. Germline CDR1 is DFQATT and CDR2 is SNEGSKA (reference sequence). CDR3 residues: CSARPGLAGEETQYF. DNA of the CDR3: TGCAGTGCTAGACCAGGACTAGCGGGAGAAGAGACCCAGTACTTC.

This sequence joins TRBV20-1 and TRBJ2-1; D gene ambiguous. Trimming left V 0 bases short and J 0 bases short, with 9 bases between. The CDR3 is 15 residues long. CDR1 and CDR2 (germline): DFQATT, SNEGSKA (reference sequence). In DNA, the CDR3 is TGCAGTGCTAGAGATTTTGGCGGCTCCTACAATGAGCAGTTCTTC. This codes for CSARDFGGSYNEQFF.

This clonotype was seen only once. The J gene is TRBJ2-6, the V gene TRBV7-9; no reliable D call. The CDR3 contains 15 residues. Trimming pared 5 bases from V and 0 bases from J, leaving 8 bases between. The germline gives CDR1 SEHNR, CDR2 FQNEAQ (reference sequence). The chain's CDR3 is CASSLQASGANVLTF. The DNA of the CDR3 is TGTGCCAGCAGCCTGCAGGCCTCTGGGGCCAACGTCCTGACTTTC.

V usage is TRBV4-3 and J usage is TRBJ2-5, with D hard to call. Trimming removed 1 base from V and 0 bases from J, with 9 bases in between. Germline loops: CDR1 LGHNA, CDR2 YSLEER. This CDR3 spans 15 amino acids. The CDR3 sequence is CASSQGVGYQETQYF. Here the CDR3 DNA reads TGCGCCAGCAGCCAAGGGGTCGGGTACCAAGAGACCCAGTACTTC.

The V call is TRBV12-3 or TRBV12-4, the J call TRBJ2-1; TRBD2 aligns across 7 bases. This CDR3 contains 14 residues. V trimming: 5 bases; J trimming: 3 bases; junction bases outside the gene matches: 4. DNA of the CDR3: TGTGCCAGCAGTCACCGGGACTACTACAATGAGCAGTTCTTC. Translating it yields CASSHRDYYNEQFF.

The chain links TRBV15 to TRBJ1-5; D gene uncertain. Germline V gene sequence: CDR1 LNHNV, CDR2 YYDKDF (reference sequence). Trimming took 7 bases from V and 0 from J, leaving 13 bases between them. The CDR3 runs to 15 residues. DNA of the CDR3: TGTGCCACCACGTTAAGGAGGTTTAGCAATCAGCCCCAGCATTTT. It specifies CATTLRRFSNQPQHF.

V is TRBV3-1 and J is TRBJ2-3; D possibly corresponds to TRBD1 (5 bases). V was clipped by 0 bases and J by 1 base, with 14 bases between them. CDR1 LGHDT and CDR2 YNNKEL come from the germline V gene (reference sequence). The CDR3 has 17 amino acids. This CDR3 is CASSQDTADSRTDTQYF. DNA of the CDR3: TGTGCCAGCAGCCAAGATACTGCCGACAGTCGCACAGATACGCAGTATTTT.

Written as DNA, the CDR3 is TGCAGCGTTGCGCGGTTACTGTCGAACTATGGCTACACCTTC. Protein product: CSVARLLSNYGYTF. The chain links TRBV29-1 to TRBJ1-2; D gene unclear. The CDR3 runs to 14 residues. V lost 4 bases to trimming and J lost 2 bases, with 14 bases between them. Germline loops: CDR1 SQVTM, CDR2 ANQGSEA. The whole variable domain, filled in from reference TRBV29-1 and TRBJ1-2, reads SAVISQKPSRDICQRGTSLTIQCQVDSQVTMMFWYRQQPGQSLTLIATANQGSEATYESGFVIDKFPISRPNLTFSTLTVSNMSPEDSSIYLCSVARLLSNYGYTFGSGTRLTVV.

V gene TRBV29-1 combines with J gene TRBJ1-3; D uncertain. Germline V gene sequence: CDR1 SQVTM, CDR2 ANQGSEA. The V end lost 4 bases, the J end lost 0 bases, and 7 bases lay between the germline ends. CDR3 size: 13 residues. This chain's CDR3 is CSVAQDSGNTIYF. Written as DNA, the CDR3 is TGCAGCGTTGCGCAGGACTCTGGAAACACCATATATTTT.

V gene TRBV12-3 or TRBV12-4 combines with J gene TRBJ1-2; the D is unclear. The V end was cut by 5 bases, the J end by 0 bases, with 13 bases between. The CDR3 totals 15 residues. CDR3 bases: TGTGCCAGCAGTCCCTTGGCCCGGGCTAACTATGGCTACACCTTC. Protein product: CASSPLARANYGYTF.

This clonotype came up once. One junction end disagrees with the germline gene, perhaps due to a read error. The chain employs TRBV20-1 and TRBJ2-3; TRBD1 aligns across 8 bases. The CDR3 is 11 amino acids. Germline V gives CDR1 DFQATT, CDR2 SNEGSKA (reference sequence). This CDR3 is CQGAGTDTQYF. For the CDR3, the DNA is TGTCAGGGGGCTGGCACAGATACGCAGTATTTT.

In DNA form, the CDR3 reads TGTGCCAGCAGCTTGGGACCCAACTATGGCTACACCTTC. Its protein product is CASSLGPNYGYTF. This sequence joins TRBV7-2 and TRBJ1-2; D is perhaps TRBD1 (5 bases). V was cut by 3 bases and J by 2 bases, with 7 bases left in between. The CDR3 spans 13 residues. The V gene's germline CDR1 is SGHTA and CDR2 FQGNSA.

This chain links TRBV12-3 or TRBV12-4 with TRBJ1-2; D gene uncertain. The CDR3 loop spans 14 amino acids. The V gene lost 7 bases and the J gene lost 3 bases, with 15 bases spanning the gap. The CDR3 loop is CASIPLGLHYGYTF. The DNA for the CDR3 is TGTGCCAGCATCCCCCTCGGGTTGCACTATGGCTACACCTTC.

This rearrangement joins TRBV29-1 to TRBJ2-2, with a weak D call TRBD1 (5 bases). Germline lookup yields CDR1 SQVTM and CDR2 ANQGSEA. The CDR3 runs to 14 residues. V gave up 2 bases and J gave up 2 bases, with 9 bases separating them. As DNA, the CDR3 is TGCAGCGTTGAATCTGGGGCCAACACCGGGGAGCTGTTTTTT. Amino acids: CSVESGANTGELFF.

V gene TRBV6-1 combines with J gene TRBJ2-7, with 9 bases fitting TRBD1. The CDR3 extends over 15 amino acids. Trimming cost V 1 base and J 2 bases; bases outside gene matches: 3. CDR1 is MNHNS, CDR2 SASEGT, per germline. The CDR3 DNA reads TGTGCCAGCAGTGAAGGACAGGGGGGCGCCTACGAGCAGTACTTC. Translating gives CASSEGQGGAYEQYF.

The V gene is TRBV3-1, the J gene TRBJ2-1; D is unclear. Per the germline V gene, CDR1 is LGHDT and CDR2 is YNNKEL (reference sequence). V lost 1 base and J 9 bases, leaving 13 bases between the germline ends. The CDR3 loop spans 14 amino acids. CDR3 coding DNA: TGTGCCAGCAGCCAAGGACTGTCCGACGGTGAGCAGTTCTTC. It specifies CASSQGLSDGEQFF.

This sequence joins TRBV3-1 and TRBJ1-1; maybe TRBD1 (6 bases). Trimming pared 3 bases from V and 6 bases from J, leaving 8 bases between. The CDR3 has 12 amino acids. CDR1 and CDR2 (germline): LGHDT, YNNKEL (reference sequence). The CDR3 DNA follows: TGTGCCAGCAGCCATTCAGGGGCTGAAGCTTTCTTT. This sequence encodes CASSHSGAEAFF.

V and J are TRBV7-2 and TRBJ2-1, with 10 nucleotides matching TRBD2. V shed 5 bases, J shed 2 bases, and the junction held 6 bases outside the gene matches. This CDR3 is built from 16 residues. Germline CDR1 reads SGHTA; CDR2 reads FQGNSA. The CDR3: CASSMTSGRTYNEQFF. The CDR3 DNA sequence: TGTGCCAGCAGCATGACTAGCGGGCGAACCTACAATGAGCAGTTCTTC. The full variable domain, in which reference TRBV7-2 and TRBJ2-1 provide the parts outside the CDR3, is GAGVSQSPSNKVTEKGKDVELRCDPISGHTALYWYRQSLGQGLEFLIYFQGNSAPDKSGLPSDRFSAERTGGSVSTLTIQRTQQEDSAVYLCASSMTSGRTYNEQFFGPGTRLTVL.

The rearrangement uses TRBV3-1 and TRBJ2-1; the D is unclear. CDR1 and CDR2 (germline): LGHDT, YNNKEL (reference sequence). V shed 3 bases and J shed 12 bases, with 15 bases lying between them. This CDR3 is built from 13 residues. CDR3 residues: CASSQIRRGAQFF. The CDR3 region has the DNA TGTGCCAGCAGCCAGATACGTCGAGGCGCGCAGTTCTTC.

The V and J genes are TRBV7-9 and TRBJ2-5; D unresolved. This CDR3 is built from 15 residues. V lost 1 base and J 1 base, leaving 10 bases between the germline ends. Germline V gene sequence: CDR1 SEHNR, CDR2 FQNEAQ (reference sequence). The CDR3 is CASSLVARVQETQYF. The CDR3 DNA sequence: TGTGCCAGCAGCTTAGTCGCTAGAGTCCAAGAGACCCAGTACTTC.